One sample yielded the 8 T cell receptor beta chains listed below, sequenced in a study of control samples from healthy donors and cancer patients (dated by TCRdb to 2018 to 2020). Library preparation employed the immunoSEQ multiplex PCR assay. TCRdb took over this immuneACCESS table, retaining in-frame rearrangements with V and J assigned. Such tables are incomplete; in checked studies, under half of the missing clones stem from an unresolved V gene, and the remainder is unexplained. This sample holds about 160,000 clones; roughly 90% were observed only once. The ten biggest clones cover about 12% of the sample. The source material was blood. The receptors stem from a man aged 25 to 40 in good health.

In this sample, this clone turned up a few times. The chain carries TRBV6-2 or TRBV6-3 and TRBJ1-5; D remains unclear. The CDR3 loop spans 16 amino acids. In germline, CDR1 is MNHEY, CDR2 SVGEGT. Deletions cut 3 bases from V and 7 bases from J, with 19 bases between. The CDR3 loop is CASSYAVRAGGQPQHF. In DNA form, the CDR3 reads TGTGCCAGCAGTTATGCTGTACGGGCAGGAGGGCAGCCCCAGCATTTT.

V usage is TRBV7-9 and J usage is TRBJ2-7, with 10 bases matching TRBD2. Trimming removed 6 bases from V and 3 bases from J; junction bases left unmatched: 14. The CDR3 is 17 amino acids. The germline CDR1 and CDR2 sequences are SEHNR and FQNEAQ (reference sequence). The CDR3 region has the DNA TGTGCCAGCAGACCGTTTAGCGGGAGGACTCCCGTCTACGAGCAGTACTTC. Residues: CASRPFSGRTPVYEQYF. The full variable domain, in which reference TRBV7-9 and TRBJ2-7 provide the parts outside the CDR3, is DTGVSQNPRHKITKRGQNVTFRCDPISEHNRLYWYRQTLGQGPEFLTYFQNEAQLEKSRLLSDRFSAERPKGSFSTLEIQRTEQGDSAMYLCASRPFSGRTPVYEQYFGPGTRLTVT.

The CDR3 here is CASSQDRQLQETQYF. CDR3 nucleotide sequence: TGTGCCAGCAGCCAAGATCGACAGCTTCAAGAGACCCAGTACTTC. The chain joins TRBV4-2 to TRBJ2-5, with D possibly TRBD1 on 5 matching bases. This CDR3 region has 15 residues. Germline V gene data show CDR1 as LGHNA and CDR2 as YNFKEQ. Between the trimmed V and J ends, which lost 0 bases and 2 bases, there was a span of 10 bases.

This clone was observed a handful of times. J is TRBJ1-5 and V is TRBV19; 7 bases match TRBD1. V lost 7 bases and J lost 6; bases outside the gene matches: 6. CDR3 size: 13 residues. Germline CDR1 reads LNHDA; CDR2 reads SQIVND (reference sequence). The CDR3 region has the DNA TGTGCCAGTACCCCCGACAGGGTTCAGCCCCAGCATTTT. It encodes CASTPDRVQPQHF.

This chain links TRBV4-1 with TRBJ1-3; D gene unclear. The CDR3 covers 13 residues. Trimming cost V 4 bases and J 4 bases, with 8 bases left between them. Per the germline V gene, CDR1 is MGHRA and CDR2 is YSYEKL. CDR3 region: CASSPTGGNTIYF. The CDR3 region has the DNA TGCGCCAGCAGCCCGACGGGAGGAAACACCATATATTTT.

V usage is TRBV25-1 and J usage is TRBJ1-1; no definite D call. This CDR3 has 14 amino acids. Germline-derived CDR1 and CDR2 are MGHDK and SYGVNS. The V and J ends lost 6 bases and 0 bases respectively, with 11 bases between them. The CDR3: CASRSSTMNTEAFF. The DNA of the CDR3 is TGTGCCAGCAGGAGCTCCACAATGAACACTGAAGCTTTCTTT.

CDR3 DNA: TGTGCCAGCAGCTTTGGTGACAGGGTGGCTTTCTTT. It encodes CASSFGDRVAFF. The chain is built from TRBV5-5 and TRBJ1-1, with 7 bases lining up with TRBD1. V dropped 2 bases and J dropped 11; count of bases not matched to a gene: 6. The CDR3 has 12 residues. Germline V gives CDR1 SGHKS, CDR2 YYEKEE (reference sequence).

This clone was recorded only once. The chain employs TRBV28 and TRBJ1-6, with D maybe TRBD1 (5 bases). This CDR3 has 14 amino acids. The germline V gene has CDR1 MDHEN and CDR2 SYDVKM. Trimming pared 8 bases from V and 7 bases from J, leaving 15 bases between. CDR3 residues: CASGAAEQNSPLHF. DNA of the CDR3: TGTGCCAGCGGGGCCGCGGAGCAGAATTCACCCCTCCACTTT.